This T cell receptor (beta chain) is from a study of response to subunit inactivated influenza vaccine. MiXCR, applied by TCRdb to the RT-PCR reads, yields one record per CDR3 protein. The sample has more than 700,000 distinct CDR3 sequences; around 20% are singletons. Points from the study as a whole: Each seasonal influenza vaccination, the authors suggested, recruits few new T cells.

Trimming left V 2 bases short and J 5 bases short, with 12 bases between. Looked up from germline, CDR1 is MNHEY and CDR2 is SMNVEV (reference sequence). This CDR3 is built from 15 residues. In this sample, this clonotype turned up many times. Its antigen is not identified. The origin of this receptor is a man aged 45-65 years who received an inactivated influenza vaccine. This sample comprised PBMCs from blood, obtained approximately 5 days after vaccination. The gene calls are TRBV27 and TRBJ2-2, with D possibly being TRBD1 or TRBD2 (6 bases each). The CDR3 bases are TGTGCCAGCAGTTTAAACGGGGGCGGGACCGGGGAGCTGTTTTTT. Protein product: CASSLNGGGTGELFF.